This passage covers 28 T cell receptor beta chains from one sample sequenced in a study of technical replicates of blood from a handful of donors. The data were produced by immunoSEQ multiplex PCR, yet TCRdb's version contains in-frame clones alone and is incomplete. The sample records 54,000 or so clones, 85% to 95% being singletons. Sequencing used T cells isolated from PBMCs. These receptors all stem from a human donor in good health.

CDR3 sequence reads: CASSLPGEYQPQHF. CDR3 in DNA: TGTGCCAGCAGTCTACCGGGAGAATATCAGCCCCAGCATTTT. The V gene is TRBV28, the J gene TRBJ1-5; no reliable D call. Trimming stripped 5 bases from V and 5 bases from J, with 13 bases between. CDR3 size: 14 residues. CDR1 MDHEN and CDR2 SYDVKM come from the germline V gene.

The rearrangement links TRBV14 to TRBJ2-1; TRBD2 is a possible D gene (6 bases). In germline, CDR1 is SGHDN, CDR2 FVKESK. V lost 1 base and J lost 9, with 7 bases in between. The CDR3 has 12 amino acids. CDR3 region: CASSQAEGEQFF. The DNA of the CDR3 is TGTGCCAGCAGCCAAGCGGAGGGTGAGCAGTTCTTC.

For the CDR3, the DNA is TGCGCCAGCAGCTTGGAAGGGAGGCAGCCCCAGCATTTT. Amino acids: CASSLEGRQPQHF. The chain carries TRBV5-1 and TRBJ1-5, with D hard to call. Trimming took off 0 bases at V and 7 bases at J, with 8 bases between the two ends. Germline V CDR1 and CDR2: SGHRS, YFSETQ. The CDR3 is 13 residues long.

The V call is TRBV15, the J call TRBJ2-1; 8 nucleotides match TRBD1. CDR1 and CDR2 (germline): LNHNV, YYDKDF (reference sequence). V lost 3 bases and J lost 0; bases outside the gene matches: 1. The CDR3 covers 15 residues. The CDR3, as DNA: TGTGCCACCAGCAGCAGGGGGCTCTCCTACAATGAGCAGTTCTTC. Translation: CATSSRGLSYNEQFF.

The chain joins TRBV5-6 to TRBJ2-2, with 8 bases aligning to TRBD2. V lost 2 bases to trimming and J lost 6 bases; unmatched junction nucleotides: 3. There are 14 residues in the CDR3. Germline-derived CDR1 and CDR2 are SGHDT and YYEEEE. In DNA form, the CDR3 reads TGTGCCAGCAGCTTCGGACTAGCCTCCGGGGAGCTGTTTTTT. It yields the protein CASSFGLASGELFF.

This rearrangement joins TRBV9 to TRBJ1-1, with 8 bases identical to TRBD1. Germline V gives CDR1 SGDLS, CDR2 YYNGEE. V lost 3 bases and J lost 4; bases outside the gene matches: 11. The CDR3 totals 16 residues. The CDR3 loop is CASSANTGTGGTEAFF. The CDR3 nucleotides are TGTGCCAGCAGCGCAAACACCGGGACAGGTGGCACTGAAGCTTTCTTT.

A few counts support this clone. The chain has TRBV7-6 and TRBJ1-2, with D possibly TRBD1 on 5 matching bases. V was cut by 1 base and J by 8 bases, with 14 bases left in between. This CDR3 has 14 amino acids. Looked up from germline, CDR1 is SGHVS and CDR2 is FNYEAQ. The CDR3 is CASSLGEGTFGYTF. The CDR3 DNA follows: TGTGCCAGCAGCTTAGGGGAGGGGACGTTCGGCTACACCTTC.

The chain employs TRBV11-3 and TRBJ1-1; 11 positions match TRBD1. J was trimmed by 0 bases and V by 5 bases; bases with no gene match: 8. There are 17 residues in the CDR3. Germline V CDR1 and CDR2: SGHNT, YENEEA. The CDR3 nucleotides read TGTGCCAGCAGCCTATCCCGGGACAGGGGGTTGAACACTGAAGCTTTCTTT. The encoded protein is CASSLSRDRGLNTEAFF. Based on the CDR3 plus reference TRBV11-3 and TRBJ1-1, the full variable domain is EAGVVQSPRYKIIEKKQPVAFWCNPISGHNTLYWYLQNLGQGPELLIRYENEEAVDDSQLPKDRFSAERLKGVDSTLKIQPAELGDSAVYLCASSLSRDRGLNTEAFFGQGTRLTVV.

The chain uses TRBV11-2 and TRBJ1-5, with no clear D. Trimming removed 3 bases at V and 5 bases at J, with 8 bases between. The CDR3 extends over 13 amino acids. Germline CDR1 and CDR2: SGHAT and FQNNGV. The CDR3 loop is CASSFQEDQPQHF. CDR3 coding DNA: TGTGCCAGCAGCTTCCAGGAGGATCAGCCCCAGCATTTT.

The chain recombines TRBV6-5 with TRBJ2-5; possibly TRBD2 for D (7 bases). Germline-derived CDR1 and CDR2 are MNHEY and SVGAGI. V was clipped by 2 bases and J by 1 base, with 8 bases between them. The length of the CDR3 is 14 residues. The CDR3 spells CASSYGGAQETQYF. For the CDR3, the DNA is TGTGCCAGCAGTTACGGGGGGGCCCAAGAGACCCAGTACTTC.

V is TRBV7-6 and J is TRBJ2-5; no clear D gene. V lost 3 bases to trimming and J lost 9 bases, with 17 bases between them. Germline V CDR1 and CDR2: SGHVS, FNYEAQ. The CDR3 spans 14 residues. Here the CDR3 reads CASSLLTSNSAQYF. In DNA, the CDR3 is TGTGCCAGCAGCTTGCTGACTTCCAACTCGGCCCAGTACTTC.

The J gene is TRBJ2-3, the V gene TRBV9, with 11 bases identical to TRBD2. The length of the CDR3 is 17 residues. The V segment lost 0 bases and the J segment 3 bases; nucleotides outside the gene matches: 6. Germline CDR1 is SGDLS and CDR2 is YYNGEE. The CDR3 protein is CASSVGVAGGPTDTQYF. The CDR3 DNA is TGTGCCAGCAGCGTAGGTGTAGCGGGGGGGCCTACAGATACGCAGTATTTT. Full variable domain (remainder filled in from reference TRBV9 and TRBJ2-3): DSGVTQTPKHLITATGQRVTLRCSPRSGDLSVYWYQQSLDQGLQFLIQYYNGEERAKGNILERFSAQQFPDLHSELNLSSLELGDSALYFCASSVGVAGGPTDTQYFGPGTRLTVL.

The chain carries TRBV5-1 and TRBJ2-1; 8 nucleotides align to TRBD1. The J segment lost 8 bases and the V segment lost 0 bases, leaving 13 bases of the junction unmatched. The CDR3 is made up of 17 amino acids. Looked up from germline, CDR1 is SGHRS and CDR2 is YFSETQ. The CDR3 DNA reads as TGCGCCAGCAGCTTGGACAGGGGGTACCCGAGTGGGGATGAGCAGTTCTTC. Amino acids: CASSLDRGYPSGDEQFF.

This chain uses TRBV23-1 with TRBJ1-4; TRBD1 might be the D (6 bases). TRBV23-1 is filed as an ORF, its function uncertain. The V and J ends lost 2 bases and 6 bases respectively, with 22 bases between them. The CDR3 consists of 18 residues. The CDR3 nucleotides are TGCGCCAGCAGTCAACCTCCCAGGCCTCAGGGGTTTTATGAAAAACTGTTTTTT. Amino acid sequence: CASSQPPRPQGFYEKLFF.

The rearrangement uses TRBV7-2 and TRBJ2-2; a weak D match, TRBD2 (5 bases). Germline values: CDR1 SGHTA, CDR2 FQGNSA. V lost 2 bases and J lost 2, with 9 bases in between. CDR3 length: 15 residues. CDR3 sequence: CASSLRGRNTGELFF. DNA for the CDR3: TGTGCCAGCAGCTTACGGGGTAGAAACACCGGGGAGCTGTTTTTT.

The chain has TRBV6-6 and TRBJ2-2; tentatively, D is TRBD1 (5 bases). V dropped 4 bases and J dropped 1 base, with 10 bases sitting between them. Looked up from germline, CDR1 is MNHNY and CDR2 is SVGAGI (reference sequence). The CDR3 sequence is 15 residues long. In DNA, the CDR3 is TGTGCCAGCAGTTCTAGGGGCGAGAACACCGGGGAGCTGTTTTTT. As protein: CASSSRGENTGELFF.

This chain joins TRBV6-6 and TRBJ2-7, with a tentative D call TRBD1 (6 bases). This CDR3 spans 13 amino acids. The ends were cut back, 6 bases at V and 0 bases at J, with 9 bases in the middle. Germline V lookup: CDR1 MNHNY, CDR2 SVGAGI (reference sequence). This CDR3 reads CASRDSRSYEQYF. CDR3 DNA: TGTGCCAGCAGGGACAGCCGCTCCTACGAGCAGTACTTC.

The CDR3 sequence is CASSPTETVNGYTF. The CDR3 DNA is TGTGCCAGCAGCCCTACCGAGACTGTGAATGGCTACACCTTC. The rearrangement joins TRBV7-8 to TRBJ1-2; no clear D. Germline loops: CDR1 SGHVS, CDR2 FQNEAQ. The CDR3 totals 14 residues. Trimming took off 5 bases at V and 6 bases at J, with 16 bases between the two ends. Drawing the rest from reference TRBV7-8 and TRBJ1-2, the complete variable domain is GAGVSQSPRYKVAKRGQDVALRCDPISGHVSLFWYQQALGQGPEFLTYFQNEAQLDKSGLPSDRFFAERPEGSVSTLKIQRTQQEDSAVYLCASSPTETVNGYTFGSGTRLTVV.

The CDR3 coding sequence is TGTGCCACCAGCAGAGACCCGGGAGCTAATGAAAAACTGTTTTTT. Translated: CATSRDPGANEKLFF. The rearrangement uses TRBV15 and TRBJ1-4; D remains unclear. V lost 0 bases and J 3 bases, leaving 8 bases between the germline ends. The CDR3 consists of 15 residues. Germline lookup yields CDR1 LNHNV and CDR2 YYDKDF (reference sequence).

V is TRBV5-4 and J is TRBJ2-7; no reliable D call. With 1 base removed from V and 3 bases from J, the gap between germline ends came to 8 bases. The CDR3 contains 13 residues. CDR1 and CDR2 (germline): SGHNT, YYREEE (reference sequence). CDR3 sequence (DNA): TGTGCCAGCAGCTTGAGCCCCGACTACGAGCAGTACTTC. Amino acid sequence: CASSLSPDYEQYF.

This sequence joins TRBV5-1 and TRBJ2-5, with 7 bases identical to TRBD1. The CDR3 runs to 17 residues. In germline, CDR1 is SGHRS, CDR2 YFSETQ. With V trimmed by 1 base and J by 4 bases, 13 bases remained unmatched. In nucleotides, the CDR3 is TGCGCCAGCAGCTTGAATCTTAAACCCACAGGGGCAGAGACCCAGTACTTC. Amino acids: CASSLNLKPTGAETQYF.

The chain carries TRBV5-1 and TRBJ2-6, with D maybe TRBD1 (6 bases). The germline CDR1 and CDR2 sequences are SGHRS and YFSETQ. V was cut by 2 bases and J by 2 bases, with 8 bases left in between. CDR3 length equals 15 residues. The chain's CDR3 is CASSLRGTGANVLTF. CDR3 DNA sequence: TGCGCCAGCAGCTTAAGGGGGACTGGGGCCAACGTCCTGACTTTC.

CDR3 in amino acids: CASGGGISYNEQFF. The CDR3 nucleotides are TGTGCCAGCGGTGGGGGGATATCCTACAATGAGCAGTTCTTC. V is TRBV9 and J is TRBJ2-1; possibly TRBD2 for D (6 bases). V dropped 7 bases and J dropped 1 base, with 12 bases sitting between them. CDR1 is SGDLS and CDR2 is YYNGEE in the germline V gene. The CDR3 runs to 14 residues. The variable domain in full, completed from reference TRBV9 and TRBJ2-1, reads DSGVTQTPKHLITATGQRVTLRCSPRSGDLSVYWYQQSLDQGLQFLIQYYNGEERAKGNILERFSAQQFPDLHSELNLSSLELGDSALYFCASGGGISYNEQFFGPGTRLTVL.

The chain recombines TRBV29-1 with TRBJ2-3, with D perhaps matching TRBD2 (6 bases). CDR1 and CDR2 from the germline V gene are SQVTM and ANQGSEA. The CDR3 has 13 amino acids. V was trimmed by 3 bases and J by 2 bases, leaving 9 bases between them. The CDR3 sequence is CSVDRGDTDTQYF. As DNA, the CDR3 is TGCAGCGTTGACCGCGGGGACACAGATACGCAGTATTTT.

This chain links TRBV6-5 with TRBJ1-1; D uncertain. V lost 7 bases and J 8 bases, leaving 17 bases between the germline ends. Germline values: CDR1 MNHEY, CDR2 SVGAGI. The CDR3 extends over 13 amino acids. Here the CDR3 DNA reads TGTGCCAGCACAAGTTTCGGGGTGTCCGAAGCTTTCTTT. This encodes CASTSFGVSEAFF.

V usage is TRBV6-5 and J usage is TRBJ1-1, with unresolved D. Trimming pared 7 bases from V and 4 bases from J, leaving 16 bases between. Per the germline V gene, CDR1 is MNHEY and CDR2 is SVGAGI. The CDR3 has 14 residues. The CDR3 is CASTLDPRATEAFF. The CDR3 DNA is TGTGCCAGCACCCTTGATCCGAGGGCCACTGAAGCTTTCTTT.

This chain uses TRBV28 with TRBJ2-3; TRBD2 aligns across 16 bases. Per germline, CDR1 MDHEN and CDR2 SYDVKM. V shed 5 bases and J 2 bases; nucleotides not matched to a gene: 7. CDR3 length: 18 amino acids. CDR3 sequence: CASSEGLAGGRPTDTQYF. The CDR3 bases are TGTGCCAGCAGTGAGGGACTAGCGGGAGGGAGACCCACAGATACGCAGTATTTT.

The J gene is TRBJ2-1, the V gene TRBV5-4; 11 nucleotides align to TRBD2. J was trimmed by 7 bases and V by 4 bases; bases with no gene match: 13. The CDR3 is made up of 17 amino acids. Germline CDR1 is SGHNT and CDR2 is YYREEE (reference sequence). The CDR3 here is CASSPWVLAGVRNEQFF. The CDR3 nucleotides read TGTGCCAGCAGCCCGTGGGTACTAGCGGGAGTGAGGAATGAGCAGTTCTTC. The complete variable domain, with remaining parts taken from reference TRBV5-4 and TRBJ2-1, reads ETGVTQSPTHLIKTRGQQVTLRCSSQSGHNTVSWYQQALGQGPQFIFQYYREEENGRGNFPPRFSGLQFPNYSSELNVNALELDDSALYLCASSPWVLAGVRNEQFFGPGTRLTVL.